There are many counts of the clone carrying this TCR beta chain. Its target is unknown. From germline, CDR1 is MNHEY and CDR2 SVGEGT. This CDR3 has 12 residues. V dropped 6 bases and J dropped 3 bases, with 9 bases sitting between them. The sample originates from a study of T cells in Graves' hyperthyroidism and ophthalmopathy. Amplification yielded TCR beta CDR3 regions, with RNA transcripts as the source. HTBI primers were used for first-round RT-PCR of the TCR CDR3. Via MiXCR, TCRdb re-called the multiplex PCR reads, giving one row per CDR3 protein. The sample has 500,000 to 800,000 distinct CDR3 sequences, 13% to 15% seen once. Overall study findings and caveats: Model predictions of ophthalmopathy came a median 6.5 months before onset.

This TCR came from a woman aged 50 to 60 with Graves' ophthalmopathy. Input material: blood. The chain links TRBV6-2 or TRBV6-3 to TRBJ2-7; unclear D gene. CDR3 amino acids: CASSPMGYEQYF. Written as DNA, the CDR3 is TGTGCCAGCAGCCCGATGGGCTACGAGCAGTACTTC.